This T cell receptor beta chain was sequenced in a study (dated by TCRdb to about 2016). This clonotype was picked up a small number of times. Its recognized antigen is unknown. Base qualities are not recorded, but no much larger clone differs from it by a single base. The library came from RT-PCR. The instrument was an Illumina MiSeq. In-frame beta chains were kept once TCRdb had trimmed the public reads at Q25 with fastp and called clones with MiXCR. Each CDR3 protein gets just one entry, which takes the most common genes and DNA from the rows behind it. This sample is represented by hundreds of thousands of distinct CDR3 sequences; more than 13% of them were singletons. Together, the top ten hold 3.6% of the sample. V and J lose 5 bases and 6 bases, and a span of 11 bases separates them. CDR1 is given as DFQATT and CDR2 as SNEGSKA, both from the germline V gene (reference sequence). Including the terminal cysteine and phenylalanine, the CDR3 comprises 12 residues. Only the CDR3 DNA is retained, 36 bases long and in frame from the first base.

The chain links TRBV20-1 with TRBJ1-5; a tentative D call is TRBD1 (6 bases match). The specimen sequenced was memory CD4+ T cells from blood. The TCR comes from a female donor in good health, serving as a healthy control. The DNA is as follows: TGCAGTGCTGGAAGAGGGGGTCAGCCCCAGCATTTT. Its coded protein is CSAGRGGQPQHF.